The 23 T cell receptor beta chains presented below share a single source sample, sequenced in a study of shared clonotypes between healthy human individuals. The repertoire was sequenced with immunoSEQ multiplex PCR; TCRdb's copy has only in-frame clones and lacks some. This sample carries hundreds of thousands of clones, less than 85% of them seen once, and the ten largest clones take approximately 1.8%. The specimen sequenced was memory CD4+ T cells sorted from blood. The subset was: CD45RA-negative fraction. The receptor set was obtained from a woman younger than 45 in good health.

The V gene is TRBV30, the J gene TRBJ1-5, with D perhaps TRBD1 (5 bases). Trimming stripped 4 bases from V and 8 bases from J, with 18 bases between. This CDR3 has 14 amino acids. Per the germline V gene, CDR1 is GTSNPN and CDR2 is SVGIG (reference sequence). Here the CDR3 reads CAWTPGGVSEPQHF. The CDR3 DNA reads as TGTGCCTGGACCCCGGGAGGGGTGAGTGAGCCCCAGCATTTT.

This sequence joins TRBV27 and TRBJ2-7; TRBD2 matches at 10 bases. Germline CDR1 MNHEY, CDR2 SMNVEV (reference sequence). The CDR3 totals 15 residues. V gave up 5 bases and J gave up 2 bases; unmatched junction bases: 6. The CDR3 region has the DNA TGTGCCAGCAGTCTAACCGGGACTAGCGCCTACGAGCAGTACTTC. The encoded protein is CASSLTGTSAYEQYF.

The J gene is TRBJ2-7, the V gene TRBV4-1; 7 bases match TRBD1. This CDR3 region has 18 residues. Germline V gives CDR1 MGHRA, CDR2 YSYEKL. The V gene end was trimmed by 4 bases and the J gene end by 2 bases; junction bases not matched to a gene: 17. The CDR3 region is CASSRRSGLAGGAYEQYF. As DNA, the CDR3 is TGCGCCAGCAGCCGGCGAAGCGGACTGGCAGGGGGTGCCTACGAGCAGTACTTC.

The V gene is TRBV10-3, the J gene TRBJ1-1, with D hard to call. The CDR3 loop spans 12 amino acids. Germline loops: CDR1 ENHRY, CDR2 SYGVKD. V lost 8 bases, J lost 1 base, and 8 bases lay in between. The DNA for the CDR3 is TGTGCCATCGGGGAAGAGAACACTGAAGCTTTCTTT. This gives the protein CAIGEENTEAFF.

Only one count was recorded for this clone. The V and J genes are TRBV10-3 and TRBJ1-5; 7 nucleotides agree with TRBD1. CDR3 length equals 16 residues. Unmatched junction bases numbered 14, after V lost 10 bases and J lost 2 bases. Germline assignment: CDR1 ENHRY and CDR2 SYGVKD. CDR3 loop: CATEDRDRGGNQPQHF. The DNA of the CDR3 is TGTGCCACCGAAGACCGGGACAGAGGAGGCAATCAGCCCCAGCATTTT.

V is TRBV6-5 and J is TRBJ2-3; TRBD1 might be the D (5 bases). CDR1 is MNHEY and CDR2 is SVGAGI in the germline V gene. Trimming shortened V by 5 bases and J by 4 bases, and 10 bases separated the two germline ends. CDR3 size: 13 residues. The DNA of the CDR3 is TGTGCCAGCAGTCCAGGGCCGCCAGATACGCAGTATTTT. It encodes CASSPGPPDTQYF.

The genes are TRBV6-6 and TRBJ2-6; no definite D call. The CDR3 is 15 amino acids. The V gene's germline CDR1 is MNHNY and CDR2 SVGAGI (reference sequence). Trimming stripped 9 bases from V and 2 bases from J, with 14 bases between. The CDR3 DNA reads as TGTGCCAGTTCCCCTTTTGCGGCTGGGGCCAACGTCCTGACTTTC. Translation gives CASSPFAAGANVLTF.

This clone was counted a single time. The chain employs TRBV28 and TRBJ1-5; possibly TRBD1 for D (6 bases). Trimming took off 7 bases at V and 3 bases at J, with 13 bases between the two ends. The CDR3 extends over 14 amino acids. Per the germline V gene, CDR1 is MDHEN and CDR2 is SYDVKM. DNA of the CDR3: TGTGCCAGCATGTTACAGGGATTCAATCAGCCCCAGCATTTT. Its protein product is CASMLQGFNQPQHF.

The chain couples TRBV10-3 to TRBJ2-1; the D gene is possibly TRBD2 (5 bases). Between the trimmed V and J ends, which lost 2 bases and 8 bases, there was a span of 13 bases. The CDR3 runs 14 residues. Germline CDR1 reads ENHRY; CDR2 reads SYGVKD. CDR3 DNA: TGTGCCATCAGTGAGCCCATACTAGACCATGAGCAGTTCTTC. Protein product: CAISEPILDHEQFF.

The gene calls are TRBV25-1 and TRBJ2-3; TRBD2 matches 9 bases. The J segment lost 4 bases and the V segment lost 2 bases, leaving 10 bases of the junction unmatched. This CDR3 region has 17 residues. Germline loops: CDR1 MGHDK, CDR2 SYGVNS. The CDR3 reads CASSEGRSSGKPDTQYF. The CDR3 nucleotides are TGTGCCAGCAGTGAAGGGAGGTCTAGCGGGAAACCAGATACGCAGTATTTT.

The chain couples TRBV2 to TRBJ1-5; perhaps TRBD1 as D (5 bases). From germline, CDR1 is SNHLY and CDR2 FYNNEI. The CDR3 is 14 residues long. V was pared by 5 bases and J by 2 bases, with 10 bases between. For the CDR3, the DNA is TGTGCCAGCAGTCAGGGTGGAGGCAATCAGCCCCAGCATTTT. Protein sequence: CASSQGGGNQPQHF. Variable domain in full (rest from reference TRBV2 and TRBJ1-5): EPEVTQTPSHQVTQMGQEVILRCVPISNHLYFYWYRQILGQKVEFLVSFYNNEISEKSEIFDDQFSVERPDGSNFTLKIRSTKLEDSAMYFCASSQGGGNQPQHFGDGTRLSIL.

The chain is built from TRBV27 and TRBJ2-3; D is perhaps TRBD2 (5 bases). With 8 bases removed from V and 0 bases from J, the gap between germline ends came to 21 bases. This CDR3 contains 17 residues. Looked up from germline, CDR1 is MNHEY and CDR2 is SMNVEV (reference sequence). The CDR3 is CASLRSRARTSTDTQYF. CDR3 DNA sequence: TGTGCCAGCCTCAGGAGCCGGGCGCGGACTAGCACAGATACGCAGTATTTT.

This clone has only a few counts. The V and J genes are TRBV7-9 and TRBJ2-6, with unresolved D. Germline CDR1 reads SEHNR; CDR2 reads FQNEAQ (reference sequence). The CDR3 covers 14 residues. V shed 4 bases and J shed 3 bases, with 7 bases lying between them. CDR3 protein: CASSSGIGANVLTF. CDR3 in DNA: TGTGCCAGCAGCTCCGGAATTGGGGCCAACGTCCTGACTTTC. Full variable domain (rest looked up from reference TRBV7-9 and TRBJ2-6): DTGVSQNPRHKITKRGQNVTFRCDPISEHNRLYWYRQTLGQGPEFLTYFQNEAQLEKSRLLSDRFSAERPKGSFSTLEIQRTEQGDSAMYLCASSSGIGANVLTFGAGSRLTVL.

CDR3 bases: TGCAGCGCGCGAAACAGGGGGCGCGGCACAGATACGCAGTATTTT. This sequence encodes CSARNRGRGTDTQYF. V gene TRBV29-1 combines with J gene TRBJ2-3; 9 bases line up with TRBD1. Per the germline V gene, CDR1 is SQVTM and CDR2 is ANQGSEA. This CDR3 comprises 15 residues. Trimming at V came to 7 bases and at J to 1 base, leaving 9 bases not matched to a gene.

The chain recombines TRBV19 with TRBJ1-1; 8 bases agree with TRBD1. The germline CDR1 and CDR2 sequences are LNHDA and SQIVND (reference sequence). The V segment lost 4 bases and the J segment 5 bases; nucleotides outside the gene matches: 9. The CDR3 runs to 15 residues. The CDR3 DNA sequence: TGTGCCAGTAGTACCAGGGGGCACCGGGGGACTGAAGCTTTCTTT. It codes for CASSTRGHRGTEAFF.

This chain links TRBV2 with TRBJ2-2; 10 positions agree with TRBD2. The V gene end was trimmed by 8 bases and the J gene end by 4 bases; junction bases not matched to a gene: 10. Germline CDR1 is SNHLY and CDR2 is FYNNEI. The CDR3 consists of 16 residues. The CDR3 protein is CASSSSGSLGTGELFF. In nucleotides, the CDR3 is TGTGCCAGCTCGTCTAGCGGGAGTCTGGGCACCGGGGAGCTGTTTTTT. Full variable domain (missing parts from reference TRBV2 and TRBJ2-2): EPEVTQTPSHQVTQMGQEVILRCVPISNHLYFYWYRQILGQKVEFLVSFYNNEISEKSEIFDDQFSVERPDGSNFTLKIRSTKLEDSAMYFCASSSSGSLGTGELFFGEGSRLTVL.

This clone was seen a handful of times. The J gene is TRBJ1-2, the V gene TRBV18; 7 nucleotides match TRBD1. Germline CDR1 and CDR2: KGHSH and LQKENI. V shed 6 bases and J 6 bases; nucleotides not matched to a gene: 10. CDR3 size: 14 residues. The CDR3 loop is CASSHRGDHDGYTF. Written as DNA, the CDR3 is TGTGCCAGCTCGCACAGGGGAGACCATGATGGCTACACCTTC.

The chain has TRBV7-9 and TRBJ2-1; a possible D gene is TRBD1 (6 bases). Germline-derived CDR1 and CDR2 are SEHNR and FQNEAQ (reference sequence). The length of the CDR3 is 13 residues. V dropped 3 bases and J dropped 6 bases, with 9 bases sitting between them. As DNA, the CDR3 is TGTGCCAGCAGCTTCTCAGGGGTCAATGAGCAGTTCTTC. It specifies CASSFSGVNEQFF.

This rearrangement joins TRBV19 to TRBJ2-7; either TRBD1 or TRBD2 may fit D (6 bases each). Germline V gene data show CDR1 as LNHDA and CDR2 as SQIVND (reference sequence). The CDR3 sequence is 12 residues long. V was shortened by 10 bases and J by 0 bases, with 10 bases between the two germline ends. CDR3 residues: CATRGLSYEQYF. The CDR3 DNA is TGTGCCACCAGGGGACTCTCCTACGAGCAGTACTTC.

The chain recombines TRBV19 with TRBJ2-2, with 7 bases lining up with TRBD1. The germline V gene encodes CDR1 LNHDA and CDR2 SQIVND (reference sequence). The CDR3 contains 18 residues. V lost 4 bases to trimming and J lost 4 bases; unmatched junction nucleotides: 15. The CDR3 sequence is CASSKAQVRAGGTGELFF. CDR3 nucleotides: TGTGCCAGTAGTAAGGCCCAGGTCAGGGCAGGGGGCACCGGGGAGCTGTTTTTT.

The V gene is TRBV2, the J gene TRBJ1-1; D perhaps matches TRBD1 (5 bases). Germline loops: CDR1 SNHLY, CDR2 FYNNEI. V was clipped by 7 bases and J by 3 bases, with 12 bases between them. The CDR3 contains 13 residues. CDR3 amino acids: CASNSQGHTEAFF. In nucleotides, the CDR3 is TGTGCCAGCAATTCCCAGGGCCACACTGAAGCTTTCTTT.

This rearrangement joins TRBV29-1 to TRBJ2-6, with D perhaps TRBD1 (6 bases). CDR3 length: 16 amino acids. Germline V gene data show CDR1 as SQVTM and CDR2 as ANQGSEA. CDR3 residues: CSVMTGSDSGANVLTF. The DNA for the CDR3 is TGCAGTGTAATGACAGGCTCAGACTCTGGGGCCAACGTCCTGACTTTC.

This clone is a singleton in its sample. CDR3 in amino acids: CASSATGTGRYEQYF. CDR3 coding DNA: TGCGCCAGCAGTGCAACCGGGACAGGGAGGTACGAGCAGTACTTC. V and J are TRBV10-1 and TRBJ2-7; 9 bases align to TRBD1. This CDR3 is built from 15 residues. CDR1 and CDR2 (germline): WNHNN, SYGVQD (reference sequence). The ends lost 4 bases at V and 4 bases at J; junction bases unmatched: 8.